Following are 14 T cell receptor beta chains from one sample sequenced in a study of shared clonotypes between healthy human individuals. Naive CD8 cells lacked CD45RO and underwent positive selection for CCR7, leaving out terminally differentiated effector memory CD45RA+ cells. Assay used: immunoSEQ multiplex PCR; TCRdb lists only in-frame clones, some missing. The sample lists some 1,900,000 clones, approximately 95% occurring once. What was sequenced was naive CD8+ T cells sorted from blood. Receptors were obtained from a man aged 18 to 30 in good health.

The chain joins TRBV5-4 to TRBJ2-3, with 7 bases aligning to TRBD2. The CDR3 totals 16 residues. V was clipped by 1 base and J by 0 bases; unmatched bases: 5. Germline V CDR1 and CDR2: SGHNT, YYREEE (reference sequence). The CDR3 reads CASSLSGGGSTDTQYF. The DNA for the CDR3 is TGTGCCAGCAGCTTGTCCGGCGGGGGTAGCACAGATACGCAGTATTTT.

The V and J genes are TRBV5-1 and TRBJ2-7, with no clear D. CDR1 and CDR2 (germline): SGHRS, YFSETQ. V gave up 5 bases and J gave up 3 bases, with 12 bases separating them. The CDR3 has 13 residues. The CDR3 spells CASSSGGVYEQYF. The CDR3 DNA follows: TGCGCCAGCAGTTCCGGCGGAGTCTACGAGCAGTACTTC.

The rearrangement joins TRBV6-4 to TRBJ2-1; 10 bases fit TRBD2. The CDR3 is 16 residues long. V dropped 3 bases and J dropped 9; count of bases not matched to a gene: 11. From germline, CDR1 is MRHNA and CDR2 SNTAGT. The CDR3 DNA is TGTGCCAGCAGTGAATCACTAGCGGGGTCCCTAGGTGAGCAGTTCTTC. Translating it yields CASSESLAGSLGEQFF.

V usage is TRBV7-2 and J usage is TRBJ2-5; D may be TRBD2 (5 bases). This CDR3 contains 18 residues. V shed 1 base and J shed 3 bases, with 21 bases lying between them. Germline CDR1 SGHTA, CDR2 FQGNSA. The CDR3 reads CASSLGWGQGGGEETQYF. The CDR3 DNA sequence: TGTGCCAGCAGCTTAGGATGGGGTCAAGGAGGTGGCGAAGAGACCCAGTACTTC.

This chain joins TRBV28 and TRBJ2-7; D perhaps matches TRBD1 (5 bases). Between the trimmed V and J ends, which lost 1 base and 7 bases, there was a span of 11 bases. The CDR3 is 13 amino acids. Per the germline V gene, CDR1 is MDHEN and CDR2 is SYDVKM. CDR3 DNA: TGTGCCAGCAGTTTATCAGGGTTGGGTGAGCAGTACTTC. This sequence encodes CASSLSGLGEQYF.

This chain uses TRBV5-1 with TRBJ2-3; 11 nucleotides agree with TRBD2. Losses at the gene ends were 2 bases for V and 0 bases for J; bases not matched to a gene: 8. CDR3 length: 18 amino acids. Germline lookup yields CDR1 SGHRS and CDR2 YFSETQ. The CDR3 here is CASSFRASGGSSTDTQYF. CDR3 sequence (DNA): TGCGCCAGCAGCTTTAGGGCTAGCGGGGGGTCTAGCACAGATACGCAGTATTTT.

This chain uses TRBV7-9 with TRBJ1-1, with 9 bases lining up with TRBD1. Germline lookup yields CDR1 SEHNR and CDR2 FQNEAQ (reference sequence). The V gene end was trimmed by 5 bases and the J gene end by 3 bases; junction bases not matched to a gene: 7. The CDR3 loop spans 15 amino acids. The CDR3 spells CASSSPGQGDTEAFF. The CDR3 DNA follows: TGTGCCAGCAGCAGTCCGGGACAGGGAGACACTGAAGCTTTCTTT.

The chain has TRBV27 and TRBJ1-2, with a possible D match to TRBD1 (6 bases). The ends were cut back, 0 bases at V and 4 bases at J, with 15 bases in the middle. CDR3 size: 16 residues. The germline gives CDR1 MNHEY, CDR2 SMNVEV (reference sequence). In nucleotides, the CDR3 is TGTGCCAGCAGTTTATCGGTGGTAGGGGACACCTATGGCTACACCTTC. Its translation: CASSLSVVGDTYGYTF.

The chain has TRBV11-2 and TRBJ2-3; no definite D call. Trimming cost V 1 base and J 3 bases, with 8 bases left between them. Germline loops: CDR1 SGHAT, CDR2 FQNNGV. This CDR3 is 14 amino acids long. The CDR3 reads CASSLVVGTDTQYF. DNA for the CDR3: TGTGCCAGCAGCTTAGTGGTAGGGACAGATACGCAGTATTTT.

The chain employs TRBV29-1 and TRBJ1-1; D is unresolved. Trimming pared 5 bases from V and 1 base from J, leaving 5 bases between. CDR1 is SQVTM and CDR2 is ANQGSEA in the germline V gene. This CDR3 region has 11 residues. The CDR3 DNA reads TGCAGCGTTTACAAGAACACTGAAGCTTTCTTT. Its protein product is CSVYKNTEAFF.

CDR3 bases: TGTGCCAGCAGTTTCCGAGGGGAGGTCTCCTACGAGCAGTACTTC. It codes for CASSFRGEVSYEQYF. The chain couples TRBV28 to TRBJ2-7; a weak D match, TRBD2 (6 bases). Trimming cost V 3 bases and J 0 bases, with 12 bases left between them. The CDR3 is made up of 15 amino acids. The germline V gene has CDR1 MDHEN and CDR2 SYDVKM.

This clone was picked up a small number of times. Other DNA sequences in the same sample also yield this CDR3. This rearrangement joins TRBV2 to TRBJ1-3, with a weak D call TRBD1 (6 bases). The CDR3 has 13 amino acids. Trimming took 5 bases from V and 4 from J, leaving 9 bases between them. CDR1 is SNHLY, CDR2 FYNNEI, per germline. CDR3: CASSPGEGNTIYF. The CDR3, as DNA: TGTGCCAGCAGTCCAGGGGAGGGAAACACCATATATTTT.

This clone was recorded once. The CDR3 protein is CASSLKENTEAFF. CDR3 DNA sequence: TGTGCCAGCAGCCTCAAAGAGAACACTGAAGCTTTCTTT. This chain uses TRBV5-6 with TRBJ1-1; D is unclear. The ends were cut back, 4 bases at V and 1 base at J, with 8 bases in the middle. This CDR3 is 13 amino acids long. Germline lookup yields CDR1 SGHDT and CDR2 YYEEEE.

The chain couples TRBV4-1 to TRBJ1-6, with 9 bases lining up with TRBD1. Germline V gene data show CDR1 as MGHRA and CDR2 as YSYEKL. V shed 0 bases, J shed 8 bases, and the junction held 8 bases outside the gene matches. The CDR3 is 17 residues long. This CDR3 is CASSQDWDRVGDSPLHF. In DNA form, the CDR3 reads TGCGCCAGCAGCCAAGATTGGGACAGGGTCGGGGATTCACCCCTCCACTTT.